A selection of T cell receptor beta chains follows, all from one sample in a study of early T cells in non-severe SARS-CoV-2 infection. TCRdb ran MiXCR on the 5' RACE reads and lists one entry per CDR3 protein. The sample carries tens of thousands of distinct CDR3 sequences, less than 9.5% recorded once. The sequencing here drew on whole blood, taken at baseline. The receptors shown here come from an adult who was a healthcare worker with PCR-confirmed SARS-CoV-2 infection or an uninfected control (not recorded which). Each CDR3 is given with its conserved first and last residue. The order of the fields is CDR3 protein, J gene, CDR3 length, V gene, clone size. Only some rows state a clone size, as once, few, many or a class for expanded clones.

CDR3 protein: CASSLDYRETQYF
J gene: TRBJ2-5
CDR3 length: 13
V gene: TRBV7-8
clone size: many

CDR3 protein: CASSIWEAKDNEQFF
J gene: TRBJ2-1
CDR3 length: 15
V gene: TRBV19
clone size: few

CDR3 protein: CASSWNGQGNQPQHF
J gene: TRBJ1-5
CDR3 length: 15
V gene: TRBV7-9
clone size: many

CDR3 protein: CASARPRGARTDTQYF
J gene: TRBJ2-3
CDR3 length: 16
V gene: TRBV9
clone size: many

CDR3 protein: CASSIQGGSNQPQHF
J gene: TRBJ1-5
CDR3 length: 15
V gene: TRBV21-1
clone size: many

CDR3 protein: CASSPGIGELFF
J gene: TRBJ2-2
CDR3 length: 12
V gene: TRBV7-3
clone size: -

CDR3 protein: CASSLQGFNQPQHF
J gene: TRBJ1-5
CDR3 length: 14
V gene: TRBV3-1
clone size: few

CDR3 protein: CASTNEGTQYF
J gene: TRBJ2-5
CDR3 length: 11
V gene: TRBV27
clone size: -

CDR3 protein: CASSPRGNRDRGYEQYF
J gene: TRBJ2-7
CDR3 length: 17
V gene: TRBV7-9
clone size: many

CDR3 protein: CASSPLAETQYF
J gene: TRBJ2-5
CDR3 length: 12
V gene: TRBV7-9
clone size: few

CDR3 protein: CASSSTGRYGYTF
J gene: TRBJ1-2
CDR3 length: 13
V gene: TRBV11-3
clone size: -

CDR3 protein: CASTLYNEQFF
J gene: TRBJ2-1
CDR3 length: 11
V gene: TRBV5-6
clone size: few

CDR3 protein: CASSLGQLQDTQYF
J gene: TRBJ2-3
CDR3 length: 14
V gene: TRBV5-1
clone size: few

CDR3 protein: CASSSGVVGTNEKLFF
J gene: TRBJ1-4
CDR3 length: 16
V gene: TRBV5-8
clone size: many

CDR3 protein: CASSSPAPVEPQYF
J gene: TRBJ2-5
CDR3 length: 14
V gene: TRBV6-6
clone size: few

CDR3 protein: CASSTGLAGVVYEQYF
J gene: TRBJ2-7
CDR3 length: 16
V gene: TRBV11-2
clone size: many

CDR3 protein: CASSLAPRTVQETQYF
J gene: TRBJ2-5
CDR3 length: 16
V gene: TRBV5-6
clone size: -

CDR3 protein: CASSLVAGVLQETQYF
J gene: TRBJ2-5
CDR3 length: 16
V gene: TRBV11-2
clone size: many

CDR3 protein: CNAGSFEELFF
J gene: TRBJ2-2
CDR3 length: 11
V gene: TRBV29-1
clone size: few

CDR3 protein: CASSLGTGGSREAFF
J gene: TRBJ1-1
CDR3 length: 15
V gene: TRBV5-1
clone size: -

CDR3 protein: CASSPNPGLASSYNEQFF
J gene: TRBJ2-1
CDR3 length: 18
V gene: TRBV3-1
clone size: few

CDR3 protein: CASSLDIGQPPGHQPQHF
J gene: TRBJ1-5
CDR3 length: 18
V gene: TRBV11-2
clone size: few

CDR3 protein: CASSFSGSVRGAQYF
J gene: TRBJ2-5
CDR3 length: 15
V gene: TRBV12-3/TRBV12-4
clone size: -

CDR3 protein: CATSAVDLTAEAFF
J gene: TRBJ1-1
CDR3 length: 14
V gene: TRBV24-1
clone size: many

CDR3 protein: CASSIFLRGSGELFF
J gene: TRBJ2-2
CDR3 length: 15
V gene: TRBV19
clone size: many

CDR3 protein: CATSDGGLNTQYF
J gene: TRBJ2-3
CDR3 length: 13
V gene: TRBV24-1
clone size: many

CDR3 protein: CAWEGGGRLNTEAFF
J gene: TRBJ1-1
CDR3 length: 15
V gene: TRBV30
clone size: few

CDR3 protein: CSASGTSLVDTQYF
J gene: TRBJ2-3
CDR3 length: 14
V gene: TRBV20-1
clone size: few

CDR3 protein: CASSTRSEQYF
J gene: TRBJ2-7
CDR3 length: 11
V gene: TRBV6-5
clone size: -

CDR3 protein: CASSQDHGTGYGYTF
J gene: TRBJ1-2
CDR3 length: 15
V gene: TRBV4-1
clone size: few

CDR3 protein: CSARDITAATYGYTF
J gene: TRBJ1-2
CDR3 length: 15
V gene: TRBV20-1
clone size: -

CDR3 protein: CASSFSGVTDTQYF
J gene: TRBJ2-3
CDR3 length: 14
V gene: TRBV5-6
clone size: -

CDR3 protein: CASGRTYNGEETQYF
J gene: TRBJ2-5
CDR3 length: 15
V gene: TRBV11-1
clone size: -